The clone carrying this T cell receptor beta chain appeared many times. Its antigen is undetermined. This entry is derived from a study of T cell repertoires in cytomegalovirus infection. Background on the study: Based on public TCR beta signatures, there were indications of CMV infection and of a matching HLA type.

CDR1 LGHNA and CDR2 YSLEER come from the germline V gene. Trimming took off 0 bases at V and 0 bases at J, with 6 bases between the two ends. There are 15 residues in the CDR3. Study findings and constraints: It was HLA-C-restricted CMV-specific TCR beta clonotypes that dominated the response ex vivo. Individuals carrying CMV plus the relevant HLA were identified by cumulative frequency of public TCR beta families.

TCRdb reprocessed the reads via MiXCR and lists one record per CDR3 protein. The table lists more than 75,000 distinct CDR3 sequences, 3.7% of them singletons. The clonotype was recovered from a human donor in good health (CMV status not recorded). Some clones in this sample may be carry-over from other donors' samples. Sequencing used PBMCs. The chain employs TRBV4-3 and TRBJ1-5; D uncertain. The CDR3 sequence is CASSQDTSSNQPQHF. CDR3 nucleotides: TGCGCCAGCAGCCAAGATACATCTAGCAATCAGCCCCAGCATTTT.